These 16 T cell receptor beta chains share one sample of origin, sequenced in a study of blood T cell repertoires in COVID-19. Data came from immunoSEQ multiplex PCR; TCRdb stores just in-frame clones and leaves some out. The table includes 150,000 to 200,000 clones, 88% detected once. The specimen sequenced was peripheral blood. These receptors came from a man between 60 and 70 years old with acute or convalescent COVID-19.

The chain is built from TRBV7-3 and TRBJ1-6; 7 bases fit TRBD1. The junction had 4 bases not matched to a gene; V was cut back by 5 bases and J by 6 bases. From germline, CDR1 is SGHTA and CDR2 FQGTGA. The CDR3 contains 14 residues. CDR3 coding DNA: TGTGCCAGCAGCAGAGGACAGGTTAATTCACCCCTCCACTTT. Protein: CASSRGQVNSPLHF.

V and J are TRBV25-1 and TRBJ1-2; no clear D. The CDR3 is made up of 14 amino acids. V dropped 2 bases and J dropped 7 bases, with 14 bases sitting between them. Germline loops: CDR1 MGHDK, CDR2 SYGVNS. CDR3 nucleotides: TGTGCCAGCAGTGAAAACTTGGGCGGGTCTGGCTACACCTTC. This gives the protein CASSENLGGSGYTF.

The rearrangement joins TRBV3-1 (or the pseudogene TRBV3-2) to TRBJ2-1, with TRBD2 identical over 7 bases. Trimming took 0 bases from V and 7 from J; bases not matched to a gene: 3. Per germline, CDR1 LGHDT and CDR2 YNNKEL (reference sequence). There are 14 residues in the CDR3. CDR3 in amino acids: CASSQDQGGNEQFF. The CDR3 DNA reads as TGTGCCAGCAGCCAAGATCAGGGAGGGAATGAGCAGTTCTTC.

This clone occurred once. In DNA, the CDR3 is TGTGCCAGCAGCTTCTCTAGCGGGGGCGGCTACAATGAGCAGTTCTTC. It yields the protein CASSFSSGGGYNEQFF. This rearrangement joins TRBV11-1 to TRBJ2-1; TRBD2 matches at 10 bases. The V gene end was trimmed by 3 bases and the J gene end by 3 bases; junction bases not matched to a gene: 5. Germline V CDR1 and CDR2: SGHAT, FQDESV (reference sequence). The CDR3 runs 16 residues.

This rearrangement joins TRBV5-1 to TRBJ1-4, with 7 bases fitting TRBD1. Germline CDR1 reads SGHRS; CDR2 reads YFSETQ. This CDR3 has 15 residues. The V gene end was trimmed by 0 bases and the J gene end by 10 bases; junction bases not matched to a gene: 9. CDR3 bases: TGCGCCAGCAGCTTGGAAGGGGGCTCGTACGGAAAACTGTTTTTT. Protein product: CASSLEGGSYGKLFF. The full variable domain, with the rest looked up from reference TRBV5-1 and TRBJ1-4, is KAGVTQTPRYLIKTRGQQVTLSCSPISGHRSVSWYQQTPGQGLQFLFEYFSETQRNKGNFPGRFSGRQFSNSRSEMNVSTLELGDSALYLCASSLEGGSYGKLFFGSGTQLSVL.

The chain has TRBV6-6 and TRBJ1-1; TRBD1 aligns across 9 bases. The CDR3 spans 16 residues. The J segment lost 7 bases and the V segment lost 5 bases, leaving 14 bases of the junction unmatched. Germline CDR1 and CDR2: MNHNY and SVGAGI (reference sequence). CDR3 sequence reads: CASSHAGQGGRGEAFF. Written as DNA, the CDR3 is TGTGCCAGCAGTCACGCGGGACAGGGAGGGAGGGGTGAAGCTTTCTTT.

The chain joins TRBV21-1 to TRBJ2-7; no DNA check was done on the table's D call, TRBD2. TRBV21-1 constitutes a pseudogene. There are 12 residues in the CDR3. The DNA for the CDR3 is TGTGCCCTGCGAGCTGGTATTTACGCGCAGTACGTC. Its protein product is CALRAGIYAQYV.

This chain connects TRBV10-3 to TRBJ2-5, with D unclear. Trimming stripped 6 bases from V and 0 bases from J, with 8 bases between. The germline V gene encodes CDR1 ENHRY and CDR2 SYGVKD. The CDR3 covers 13 residues. CDR3 amino acids: CAIRGDYQETQYF. The CDR3 DNA is TGTGCCATCAGGGGCGATTACCAAGAGACCCAGTACTTC.

V usage is TRBV10-3 and J usage is TRBJ1-2; 7 bases line up with TRBD1. CDR1 and CDR2 (germline): ENHRY, SYGVKD. The V segment lost 1 base and the J segment 7 bases; nucleotides outside the gene matches: 0. The CDR3 spans 12 residues. The CDR3 reads CAISEYRGGYTF. The CDR3 DNA reads as TGTGCCATCAGTGAGTACAGGGGTGGCTACACCTTC.

This chain links TRBV7-9 with TRBJ2-2, with TRBD2 as a possible D gene (7 bases). Germline loops: CDR1 SEHNR, CDR2 FQNEAQ (reference sequence). CDR3 length: 13 amino acids. V gave up 11 bases and J gave up 1 base, with 11 bases separating them. CDR3 in amino acids: CAGGAGNTGELFF. CDR3 nucleotide sequence: TGTGCCGGGGGGGCAGGGAACACCGGGGAGCTGTTTTTT.

This clone was seen a single time. CDR3 nucleotide sequence: TGTGCCTGGAGTGTAAGAAACGCGGGACAGATCGTAACTAATGAAAAACTGTTTTTT. This sequence encodes CAWSVRNAGQIVTNEKLFF. J is TRBJ1-4 and V is TRBV30, with 7 bases lining up with TRBD1. The V gene end was trimmed by 0 bases and the J gene end by 1 base; junction bases not matched to a gene: 14. The germline gives CDR1 GTSNPN, CDR2 SVGIG (reference sequence). The CDR3 sequence is 19 residues long.

The chain combines TRBV7-2 with TRBJ1-6, with TRBD1 matching 9 bases. Trimming took 5 bases from V and 5 from J; bases not matched to a gene: 10. Germline CDR1 SGHTA, CDR2 FQGNSA. This CDR3 contains 17 residues. In DNA form, the CDR3 reads TGTGCCAGCAGCCCCCGCACAGGGGGCGTAAATAATTCACCCCTCCACTTT. Protein: CASSPRTGGVNNSPLHF.

The gene calls are TRBV4-3 and TRBJ1-2; D is unresolved. Germline V gene lookup returns CDR1 LGHNA and CDR2 YSLEER. The V end lost 0 bases, the J end lost 1 base, and 9 bases lay between the germline ends. CDR3 length equals 15 residues. This chain's CDR3 is CASSQDPSFNYGYTF. The CDR3 bases are TGCGCCAGCAGCCAAGATCCTTCCTTTAACTATGGCTACACCTTC.

This clone was picked up a small number of times. CDR3 sequence: CASSSDPGYEQYF. In nucleotides, the CDR3 is TGCGCCAGCAGTTCGGATCCAGGCTACGAGCAGTACTTC. The rearrangement links TRBV5-1 to TRBJ2-7; D gene unclear. The CDR3 covers 13 residues. Germline V gene lookup returns CDR1 SGHRS and CDR2 YFSETQ. Trimming stripped 5 bases from V and 3 bases from J, with 12 bases between.

The chain links TRBV27 to TRBJ2-5, with TRBD1 matching over 8 bases. Germline V gene sequence: CDR1 MNHEY, CDR2 SMNVEV (reference sequence). V shed 3 bases and J 3 bases; nucleotides not matched to a gene: 0. This CDR3 has 13 residues. The CDR3 is CASSLDREETQYF. The CDR3 region has the DNA TGTGCCAGCAGTTTGGACAGGGAAGAGACCCAGTACTTC.

J is TRBJ2-1 and V is TRBV9; 10 bases agree with TRBD2. The CDR3 covers 19 residues. The germline CDR1 and CDR2 sequences are SGDLS and YYNGEE. Trimming removed 0 bases from V and 1 base from J; junction bases left unmatched: 10. The CDR3: CASSVVGSGGTFSYNEQFF. CDR3 sequence (DNA): TGTGCCAGCAGCGTAGTGGGTAGCGGGGGGACCTTTTCCTACAATGAGCAGTTCTTC.